This TCR beta chain was captured in a study of T cell responses to AZD1222 COVID-19 vaccine. Overall study: It was second doses at about 4 or about 12 weeks that were pooled.

As to this clone: Its antigen is not identified. Distinct nucleotide sequences in the sample also encode this CDR3.

Germline loops: CDR1 SGHRS, CDR2 YFSETQ. Trimming took off 0 bases at V and 6 bases at J, with 7 bases between the two ends. The CDR3 is 14 amino acids. Profiling relied on immunoSEQ multiplex PCR, and the TCRdb table lists in-frame clones only, not all of them. The top ten clones hold less than 1.5% of a sample with about 200,000 clones, 85% to 95% of them seen once. Study results and caveats: Sampled repertoires all dated from after the peak T cell response. Among spike-specific TCRs, nearly half reportedly target unmutated variant regions. It should be noted that donors were predominantly white British and more often female, and clonal diversity was possibly underestimated.

The receptor was derived from an adult in good health. This specimen consisted of peripheral blood, obtained on day 0 of AZD1222 vaccination. This chain uses TRBV5-1 with TRBJ1-6; D is ambiguous. The CDR3 DNA reads as TGCGCCAGCAGCTTGGGCAACACTAATTCACCCCTCCACTTT. It encodes CASSLGNTNSPLHF.